The 9 T cell receptor beta chains in this list originate from one sample, sequenced in a study of spatial heterogeneity in lung cancer. TCRdb reanalysed the 5' RACE reads using MiXCR and keeps one entry per CDR3 protein. The repertoire has about 36,000 distinct CDR3 sequences, 5.2% of them found once; the top ten carry 29%. Time point given: sample taken at primary tumor resection. Unsorted whole RNA of tumor, nontumor lung or frozen PBMC was sequenced. Specimen: PBMCs, collected at surgery. These receptors all stem from a female donor with early-stage non-small cell lung cancer.

Turning to this clonotype: A read error may be the cause here, since a much bigger clone is one base away. V and J are TRBV6-1 and TRBJ1-2, with 9 bases lining up with TRBD1. After removal of 3 bases from V and 8 bases from J, the junction contained 13 bases not matched to a gene. Germline values: CDR1 MNHNS, CDR2 SASEGT. The CDR3 runs 16 residues. The CDR3 here is CASSDGPGTGFDGYTF. CDR3 sequence (DNA): TGTGCCAGCAGTGATGGTCCCGGGACAGGGTTCGACGGCTACACCTTC.

The chain carries TRBV2 and TRBJ2-7; D is possibly TRBD1 or TRBD2 (5 bases each). CDR1 and CDR2 from the germline V gene are SNHLY and FYNNEI. This CDR3 region has 14 residues. Trimming stripped 5 bases from V and 2 bases from J, with 13 bases between. The CDR3 DNA is TGTGCCAGCAGTAGACTGCAGGGACCCTACGAGCAGTACTTC. Residues: CASSRLQGPYEQYF.

This clonotype was seen at least ten times. The rearrangement uses TRBV7-2 and TRBJ2-1; the match to TRBD2 covers 8 bases. Germline assignment: CDR1 SGHTA and CDR2 FQGNSA. V lost 3 bases, J lost 3 bases, and 4 bases stayed unmatched. This CDR3 is built from 15 residues. This CDR3 reads CASSLNSGNYNEQFF. CDR3 nucleotide sequence: TGTGCCAGCAGCTTGAATAGCGGGAACTACAATGAGCAGTTCTTC.

At least ten counts were recorded for this clonotype. The J gene is TRBJ1-1, the V gene TRBV12-3 or TRBV12-4; 7 nucleotides agree with TRBD1. Trimming cost V 6 bases and J 0 bases; bases outside gene matches: 4. The CDR3 has 14 residues. For the CDR3, the DNA is TGTGCCAGCAGCTTGGGACAGATGAACACTGAAGCTTTCTTT. Amino acids: CASSLGQMNTEAFF.

This clonotype has at least ten counts. This chain joins TRBV18 and TRBJ2-1, with TRBD2 matching over 10 bases. J was trimmed by 3 bases and V by 3 bases; bases with no gene match: 5. This CDR3 comprises 16 residues. Germline CDR1 reads KGHSH; CDR2 reads LQKENI. CDR3 protein: CASSPSSGGRYNEQFF. The DNA for the CDR3 is TGTGCCAGCTCACCTTCTAGCGGGGGCCGCTACAATGAGCAGTTCTTC. Supplemented by reference TRBV18 and TRBJ2-1, the full variable domain reads NAGVMQNPRHLVRRRGQEARLRCSPMKGHSHVYWYRQLPEEGLKFMVYLQKENIIDESGMPKERFSAEFPKEGPSILRIQQVVRGDSAAYFCASSPSSGGRYNEQFFGPGTRLTVL.

This clonotype has at least ten counts. The rearrangement joins TRBV5-1 to TRBJ1-4; weak D call: TRBD1 (5 bases). The V and J ends lost 4 bases and 5 bases respectively, with 9 bases between them. The CDR3 runs 13 residues. The germline CDR1 and CDR2 sequences are SGHRS and YFSETQ. CDR3 sequence reads: CASSRGPNEKLFF. CDR3 nucleotide sequence: TGCGCCAGCAGCAGGGGACCAAATGAAAAACTGTTTTTT.

This clonotype was counted many times. The chain recombines TRBV3-1 with TRBJ2-7; D gene ambiguous. The CDR3 extends over 13 amino acids. Trimming pared 0 bases from V and 6 bases from J, leaving 9 bases between. Germline loops: CDR1 LGHDT, CDR2 YNNKEL (reference sequence). The CDR3 here is CASSQEGRGEQYF. In DNA, the CDR3 is TGTGCCAGCAGCCAAGAGGGTCGCGGCGAGCAGTACTTC.

The CDR3 spells CASSLLRRNNEQFF. CDR3 nucleotide sequence: TGTGCCAGCAGTTTATTACGCCGAAACAATGAGCAGTTCTTC. The rearrangement links TRBV28 to TRBJ2-1; D not resolved. CDR1 is MDHEN, CDR2 SYDVKM, per germline. Trimming stripped 1 base from V and 5 bases from J, with 9 bases between. CDR3 length equals 14 residues.

This clonotype was recorded many times. The rearrangement joins TRBV2 to TRBJ1-2, with D hard to call. V was clipped by 5 bases and J by 0 bases, with 10 bases between them. In germline, CDR1 is SNHLY, CDR2 FYNNEI. CDR3 size: 14 residues. CDR3 region: CASSPSGTNYGYTF. DNA for the CDR3: TGTGCCAGCAGTCCATCTGGGACTAACTATGGCTACACCTTC.